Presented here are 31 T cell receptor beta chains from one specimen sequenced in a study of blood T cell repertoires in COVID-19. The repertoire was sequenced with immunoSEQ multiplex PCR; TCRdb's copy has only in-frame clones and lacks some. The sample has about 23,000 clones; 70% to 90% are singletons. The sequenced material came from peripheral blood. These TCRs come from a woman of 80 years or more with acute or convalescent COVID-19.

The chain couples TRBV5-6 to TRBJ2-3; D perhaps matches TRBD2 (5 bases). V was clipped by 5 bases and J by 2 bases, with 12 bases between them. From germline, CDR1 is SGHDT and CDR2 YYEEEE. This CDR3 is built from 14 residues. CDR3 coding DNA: TGTGCCAGCAGATCAGGACTTTTCACAGATACGCAGTATTTT. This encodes CASRSGLFTDTQYF. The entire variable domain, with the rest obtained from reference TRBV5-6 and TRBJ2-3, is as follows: DAGVTQSPTHLIKTRGQQVTLRCSPKSGHDTVSWYQQALGQGPQFIFQYYEEEERQRGNFPDRFSGHQFPNYSSELNVNALLLGDSALYLCASRSGLFTDTQYFGPGTRLTVL.

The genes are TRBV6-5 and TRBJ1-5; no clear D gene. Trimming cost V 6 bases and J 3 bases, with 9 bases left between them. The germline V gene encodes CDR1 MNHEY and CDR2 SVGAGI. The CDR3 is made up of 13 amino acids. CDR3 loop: CASSGGHNQPQHF. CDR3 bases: TGTGCCAGCAGCGGCGGTCACAATCAGCCCCAGCATTTT.

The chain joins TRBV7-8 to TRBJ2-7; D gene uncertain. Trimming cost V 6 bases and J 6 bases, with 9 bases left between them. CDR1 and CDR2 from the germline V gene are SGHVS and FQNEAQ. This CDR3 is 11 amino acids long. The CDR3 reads CASRQSAEQYF. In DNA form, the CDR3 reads TGTGCCAGCAGACAAAGTGCCGAGCAGTACTTC.

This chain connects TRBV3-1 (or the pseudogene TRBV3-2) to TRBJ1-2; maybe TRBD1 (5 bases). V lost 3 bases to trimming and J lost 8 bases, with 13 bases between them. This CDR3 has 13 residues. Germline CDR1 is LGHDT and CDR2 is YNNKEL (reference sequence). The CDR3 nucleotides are TGTGCCAGCAGCCACAGGGATGCGCGAGGCTACACCTTC. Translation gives CASSHRDARGYTF.

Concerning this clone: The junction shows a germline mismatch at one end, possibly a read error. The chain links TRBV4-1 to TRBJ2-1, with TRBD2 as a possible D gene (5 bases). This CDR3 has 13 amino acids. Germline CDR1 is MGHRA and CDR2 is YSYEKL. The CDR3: CASSQGIGGPGVF. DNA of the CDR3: TGCGCCAGCAGCCAAGGAATCGGCGGGCCTGGAGTCTTC.

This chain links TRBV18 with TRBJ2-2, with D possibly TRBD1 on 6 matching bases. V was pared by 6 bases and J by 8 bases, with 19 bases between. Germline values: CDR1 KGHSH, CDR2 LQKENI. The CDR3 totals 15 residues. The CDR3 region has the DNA TGTGCCAGCTCGAGCATAACAGGGAATGCTGGGGAGCTGTTTTTT. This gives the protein CASSSITGNAGELFF.

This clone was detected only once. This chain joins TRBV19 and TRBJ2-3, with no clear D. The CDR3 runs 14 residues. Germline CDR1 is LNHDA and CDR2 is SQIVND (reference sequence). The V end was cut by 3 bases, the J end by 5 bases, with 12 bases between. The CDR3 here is CASSISAMEDTQYF. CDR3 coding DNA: TGTGCCAGTAGTATCAGCGCCATGGAAGATACGCAGTATTTT.

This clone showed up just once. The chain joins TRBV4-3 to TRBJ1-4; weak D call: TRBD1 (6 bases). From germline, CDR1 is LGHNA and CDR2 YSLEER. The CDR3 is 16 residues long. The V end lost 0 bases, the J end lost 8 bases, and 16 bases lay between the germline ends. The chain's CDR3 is CASSQELGDTREKLFF. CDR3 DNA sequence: TGCGCCAGCAGCCAAGAGTTAGGGGACACTCGGGAAAAACTGTTTTTT.

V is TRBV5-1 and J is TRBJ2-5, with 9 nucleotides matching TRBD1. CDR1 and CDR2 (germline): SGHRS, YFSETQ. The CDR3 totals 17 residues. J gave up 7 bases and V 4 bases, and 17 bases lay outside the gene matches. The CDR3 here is CASSPRVGQGTSRTQYF. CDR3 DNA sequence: TGCGCCAGCAGCCCACGGGTGGGACAGGGAACATCGAGGACCCAGTACTTC.

The CDR3 here is CATSRSLAVAENTGELFF. CDR3 nucleotide sequence: TGTGCCACCAGCAGAAGCCTGGCTGTAGCCGAGAACACCGGGGAGCTGTTTTTT. The rearrangement joins TRBV15 to TRBJ2-2; D gene uncertain. Germline V lookup: CDR1 LNHNV, CDR2 YYDKDF (reference sequence). There are 18 residues in the CDR3. V dropped 2 bases and J dropped 1 base, with 17 bases sitting between them.

The chain's CDR3 is CASSRWQDGYTF. CDR3 nucleotide sequence: TGTGCCAGCAGCCGGTGGCAGGATGGCTACACCTTC. The chain employs TRBV3-1 (or the pseudogene TRBV3-2) and TRBJ1-2; D not certain. The germline V gene has CDR1 LGHDT and CDR2 YNNKEL (reference sequence). The CDR3 length is 12 residues. V was pared by 4 bases and J by 6 bases, with 9 bases between.

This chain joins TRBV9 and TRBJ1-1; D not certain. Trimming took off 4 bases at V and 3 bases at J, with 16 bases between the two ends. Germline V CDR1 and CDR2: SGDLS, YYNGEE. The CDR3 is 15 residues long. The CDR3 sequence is CASSSRAPGDTEAFF. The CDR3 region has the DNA TGTGCCAGCAGCTCTCGGGCCCCCGGGGACACTGAAGCTTTCTTT.

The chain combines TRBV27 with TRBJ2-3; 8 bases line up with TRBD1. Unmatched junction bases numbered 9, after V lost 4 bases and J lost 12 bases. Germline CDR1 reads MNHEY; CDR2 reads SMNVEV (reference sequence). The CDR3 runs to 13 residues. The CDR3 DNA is TGTGCCAGCAGTTATGAAGGCAGGGGGCCACAGTATTTT. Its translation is CASSYEGRGPQYF.

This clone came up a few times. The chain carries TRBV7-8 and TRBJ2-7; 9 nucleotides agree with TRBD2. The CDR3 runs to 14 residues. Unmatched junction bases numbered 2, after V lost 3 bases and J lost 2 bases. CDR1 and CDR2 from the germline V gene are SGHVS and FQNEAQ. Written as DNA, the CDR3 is TGTGCCAGCAGCTTGGGCGGGGGGGCCTACGAGCAGTACTTC. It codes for CASSLGGGAYEQYF.

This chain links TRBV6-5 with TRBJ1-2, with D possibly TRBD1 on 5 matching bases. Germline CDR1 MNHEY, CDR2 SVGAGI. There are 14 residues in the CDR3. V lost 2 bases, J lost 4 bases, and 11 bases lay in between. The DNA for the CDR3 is TGTGCCAGCAGTTACCAGGGTCCCTTCTATGGCTACACCTTC. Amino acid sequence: CASSYQGPFYGYTF.

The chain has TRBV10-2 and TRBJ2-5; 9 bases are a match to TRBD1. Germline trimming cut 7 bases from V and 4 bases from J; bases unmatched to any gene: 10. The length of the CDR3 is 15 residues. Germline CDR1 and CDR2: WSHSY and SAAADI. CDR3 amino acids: CASTDGTGSPETQYF. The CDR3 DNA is TGCGCCAGCACCGACGGGACAGGGTCCCCAGAGACCCAGTACTTC.

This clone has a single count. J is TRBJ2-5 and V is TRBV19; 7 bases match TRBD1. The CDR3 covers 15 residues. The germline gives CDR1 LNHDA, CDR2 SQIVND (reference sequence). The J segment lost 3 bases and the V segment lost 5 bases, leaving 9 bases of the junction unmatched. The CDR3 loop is CASSPWEQGKETQYF. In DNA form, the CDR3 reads TGTGCCAGTAGTCCCTGGGAACAGGGGAAAGAGACCCAGTACTTC.

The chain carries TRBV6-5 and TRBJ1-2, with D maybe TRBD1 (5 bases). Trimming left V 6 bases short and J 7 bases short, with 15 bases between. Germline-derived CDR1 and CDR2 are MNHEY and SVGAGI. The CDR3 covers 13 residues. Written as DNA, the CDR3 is TGTGCCAGCAGCCCCGACAGTCGGGCTGGCTACACCTTC. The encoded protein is CASSPDSRAGYTF.

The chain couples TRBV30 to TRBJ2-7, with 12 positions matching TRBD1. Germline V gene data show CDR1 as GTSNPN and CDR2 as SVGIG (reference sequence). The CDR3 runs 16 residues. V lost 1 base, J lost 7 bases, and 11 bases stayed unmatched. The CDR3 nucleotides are TGTGCCTGGAGTGGAGGGGGGACAGGGGGCGCGAAGGAGCAGTACTTC. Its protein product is CAWSGGGTGGAKEQYF. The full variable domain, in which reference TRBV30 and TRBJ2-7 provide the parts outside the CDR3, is SQTIHQWPATLVQPVGSPLSLECTVEGTSNPNLYWYRQAAGRGLQLLFYSVGIGQISSEVPQNLSASRPQDRQFILSSKKLLLSDSGFYLCAWSGGGTGGAKEQYFGPGTRLTVT.

This CDR3 reads CASRASGLHNEQFF. The CDR3 DNA sequence: TGCGCCAGCAGGGCTAGCGGGCTACACAATGAGCAGTTCTTC. V gene TRBV10-2 combines with J gene TRBJ2-1; 8 bases map to TRBD2. CDR1 is WSHSY and CDR2 is SAAADI in the germline V gene. After removal of 6 bases from V and 5 bases from J, the junction contained 6 bases not matched to a gene. There are 14 residues in the CDR3.

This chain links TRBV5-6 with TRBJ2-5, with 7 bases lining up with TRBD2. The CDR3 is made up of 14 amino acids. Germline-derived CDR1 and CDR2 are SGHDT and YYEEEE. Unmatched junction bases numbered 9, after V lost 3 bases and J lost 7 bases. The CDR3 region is CASSSFGEGLTQYF. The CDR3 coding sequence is TGTGCCAGCAGCTCCTTCGGGGAGGGTTTGACCCAGTACTTC. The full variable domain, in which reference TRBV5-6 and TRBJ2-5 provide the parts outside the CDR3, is DAGVTQSPTHLIKTRGQQVTLRCSPKSGHDTVSWYQQALGQGPQFIFQYYEEEERQRGNFPDRFSGHQFPNYSSELNVNALLLGDSALYLCASSSFGEGLTQYFGPGTRLLVL.

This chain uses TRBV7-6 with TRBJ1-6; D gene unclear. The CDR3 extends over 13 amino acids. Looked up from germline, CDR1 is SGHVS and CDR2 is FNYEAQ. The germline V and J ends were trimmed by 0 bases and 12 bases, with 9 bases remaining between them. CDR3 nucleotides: TGTGCCAGCAGCTTAGCGGAGGCCGGACCCCTCCACTTT. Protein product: CASSLAEAGPLHF.

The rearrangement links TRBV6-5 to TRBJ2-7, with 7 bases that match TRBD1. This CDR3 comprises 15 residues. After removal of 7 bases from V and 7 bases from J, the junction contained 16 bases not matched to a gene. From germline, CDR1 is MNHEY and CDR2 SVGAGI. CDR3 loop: CASIFGQAQRWEQYF. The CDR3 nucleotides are TGTGCCAGCATTTTCGGACAGGCCCAAAGATGGGAGCAGTACTTC.

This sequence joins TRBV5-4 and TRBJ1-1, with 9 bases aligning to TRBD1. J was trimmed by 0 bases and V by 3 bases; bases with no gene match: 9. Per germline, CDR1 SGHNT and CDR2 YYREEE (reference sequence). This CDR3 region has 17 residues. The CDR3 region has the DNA TGTGCCAGCAGCTCCCGGACAGGGGCGGGGGTGAACACTGAAGCTTTCTTT. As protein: CASSSRTGAGVNTEAFF.

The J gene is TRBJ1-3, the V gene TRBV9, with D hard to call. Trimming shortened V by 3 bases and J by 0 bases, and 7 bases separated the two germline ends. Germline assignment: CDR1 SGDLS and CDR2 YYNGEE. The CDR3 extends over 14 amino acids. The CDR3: CASSAMSSGNTIYF. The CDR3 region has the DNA TGTGCCAGCAGCGCTATGAGCTCTGGAAACACCATATATTTT.

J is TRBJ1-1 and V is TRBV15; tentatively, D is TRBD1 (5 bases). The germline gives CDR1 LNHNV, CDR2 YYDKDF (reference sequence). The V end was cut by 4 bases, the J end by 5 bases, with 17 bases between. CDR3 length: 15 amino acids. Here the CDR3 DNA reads TGTGCCACCAGCACCCAGGGCCCCGGAAGGACTGAAGCTTTCTTT. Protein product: CATSTQGPGRTEAFF.

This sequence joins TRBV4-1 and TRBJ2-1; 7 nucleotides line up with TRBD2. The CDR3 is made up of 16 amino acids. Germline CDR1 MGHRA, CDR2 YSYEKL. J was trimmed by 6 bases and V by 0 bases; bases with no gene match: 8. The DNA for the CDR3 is TGCGCCAGCAGCCAAGACGGGGGGACTGGATTCAATGAGCAGTTCTTC. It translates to CASSQDGGTGFNEQFF.

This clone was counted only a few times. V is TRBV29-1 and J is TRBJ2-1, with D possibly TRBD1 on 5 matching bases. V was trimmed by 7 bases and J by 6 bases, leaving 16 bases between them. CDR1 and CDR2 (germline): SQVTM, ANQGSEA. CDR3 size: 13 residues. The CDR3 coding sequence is TGCAGCGCTGAGGCCAGGGCAGGCAATGAGCAGTTCTTC. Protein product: CSAEARAGNEQFF.

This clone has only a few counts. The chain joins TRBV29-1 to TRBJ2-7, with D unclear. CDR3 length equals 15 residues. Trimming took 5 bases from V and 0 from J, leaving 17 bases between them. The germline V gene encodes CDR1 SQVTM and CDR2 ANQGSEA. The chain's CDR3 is CSVNELWQVSYEQYF. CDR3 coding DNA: TGCAGCGTTAATGAATTGTGGCAGGTCTCCTACGAGCAGTACTTC.

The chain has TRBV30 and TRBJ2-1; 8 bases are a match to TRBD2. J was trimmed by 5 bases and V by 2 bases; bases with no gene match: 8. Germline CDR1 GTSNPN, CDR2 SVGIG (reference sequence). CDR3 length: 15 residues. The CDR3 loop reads CAWSMGSGVNNEQFF. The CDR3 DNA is TGTGCCTGGAGTATGGGTAGCGGGGTAAACAATGAGCAGTTCTTC.

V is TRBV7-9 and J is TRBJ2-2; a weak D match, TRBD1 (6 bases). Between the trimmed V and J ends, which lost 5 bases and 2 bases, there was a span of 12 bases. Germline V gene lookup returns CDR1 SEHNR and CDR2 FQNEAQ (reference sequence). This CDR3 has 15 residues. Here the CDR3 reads CASSHWDTNTGELFF. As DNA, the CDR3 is TGTGCCAGCAGCCACTGGGACACAAACACCGGGGAGCTGTTTTTT.